What follows are 9 T cell receptor beta chains derived from one specimen sequenced in a study of early T cells in non-severe SARS-CoV-2 infection (dated by TCRdb to about 2021). Library preparation employed 5' RACE. TCRdb lists the instrument as NextSeq 500. The public reads were run again by TCRdb, first through fastp at Q25 and then through MiXCR, and only productive beta chains were kept. Rows merge per CDR3 protein into single entries with the most common DNA and genes. This sample lists about 110,000 distinct CDR3 sequences; around 12% were detected once. The ten biggest clones cover approximately 3.8% of the sample. Here the sequenced sample was whole blood, taken at baseline. The receptors were sampled from an adult who was a healthcare worker with PCR-confirmed SARS-CoV-2 infection or an uninfected control (not recorded which).

This chain connects TRBV7-3 to TRBJ2-1, with 7 bases lining up with TRBD2. V trimming: 2 bases; J trimming: 8 bases; junction bases outside the gene matches: 12. In germline, CDR1 is SGHTA, CDR2 FQGTGA. The CDR3 loop spans 16 amino acids. For the CDR3, the DNA is TGTGCCAGCAGCTTAGGGATGGGAGGGGCTTCGGATGAGCAGTTCTTC. This translates into CASSLGMGGASDEQFF.

This clonotype has only a few counts. The genes are TRBV29-1 and TRBJ1-1; D unresolved. Germline V gene data show CDR1 as SQVTM and CDR2 as ANQGSEA. Trimming left V 7 bases short and J 1 base short, with 10 bases between. CDR3 length: 12 residues. CDR3 amino acids: CSAGISNTEAFF. CDR3 sequence (DNA): TGCAGCGCCGGGATATCGAACACTGAAGCTTTCTTT.

The chain carries TRBV6-4 and TRBJ2-1; a weak D match, TRBD1 (7 bases). Trimming stripped 2 bases from V and 4 bases from J, with 12 bases between. CDR3 size: 15 residues. In germline, CDR1 is MRHNA, CDR2 SNTAGT. This chain's CDR3 is CASSDQPGGYNEQFF. Here the CDR3 DNA reads TGTGCCAGCAGTGACCAGCCAGGGGGGTACAATGAGCAGTTCTTC.

The chain couples TRBV7-4 to TRBJ1-3; TRBD1 matches 8 bases. Germline trimming cut 6 bases from V and 8 bases from J; bases unmatched to any gene: 12. CDR1 SGHVT and CDR2 SQSDAQ come from the germline V gene. The CDR3 consists of 15 residues. The CDR3 here is CASRYQTGERDTIYF. CDR3 bases: TGTGCCAGCAGATACCAGACAGGGGAAAGGGACACCATATATTTT. Based on the CDR3 plus reference TRBV7-4 and TRBJ1-3, the full variable domain is GAGVSQSPRYKVAKRGRDVALRCDSISGHVTLYWYRQTLGQGSEVLTYSQSDAQRDKSGRPSGRFSAERPERSVSTLKIQRTEQGDSAVYLCASRYQTGERDTIYFGEGSWLTVV.

The chain carries TRBV7-2 and TRBJ2-4, with D possibly matching TRBD2 (5 bases). The germline V gene has CDR1 SGHTA and CDR2 FQGNSA. Trimming stripped 1 base from V and 3 bases from J, with 13 bases between. The CDR3 runs 16 residues. The CDR3 DNA follows: TGTGCCAGCAGCTTAGTAGCTAGCATGAGCAAAAACATTCAGTACTTC. The encoded protein is CASSLVASMSKNIQYF.

The chain links TRBV7-9 to TRBJ2-3; D may be TRBD2 (6 bases). CDR3 length: 15 residues. Trimming cost V 2 bases and J 1 base, with 10 bases left between them. From germline, CDR1 is SEHNR and CDR2 FQNEAQ (reference sequence). The CDR3 loop is CASSLRGGGTDTQYF. The DNA of the CDR3 is TGTGCCAGCAGCTTACGAGGAGGGGGCACAGATACGCAGTATTTT.

The chain recombines TRBV7-2 with TRBJ2-3; TRBD2 might be the D (6 bases). The V gene lost 5 bases and the J gene lost 4 bases, with 13 bases spanning the gap. Per germline, CDR1 SGHTA and CDR2 FQGNSA. CDR3 length equals 14 residues. CDR3: CASSPLTSPDTQYF. The CDR3 nucleotides read TGTGCCAGCAGCCCTCTGACTAGTCCAGATACGCAGTATTTT.

This clonotype occurred a few times. This chain joins TRBV12-3 or TRBV12-4 and TRBJ2-7; D is unclear. CDR3 length: 15 residues. Trimming took 1 base from V and 4 from J, leaving 14 bases between them. In DNA form, the CDR3 reads TGTGCCAGCAGTTTAGGAGGAACGAGCTTTTACGAGCAGTACTTC. Translated: CASSLGGTSFYEQYF.

This clonotype was observed many times. This sequence joins TRBV12-3 or TRBV12-4 and TRBJ2-7, with D hard to call. The V end lost 4 bases, the J end lost 5 bases, and 9 bases lay between the germline ends. The CDR3 runs 12 residues. CDR3 protein: CASSSPSDEQYF. The CDR3 DNA follows: TGTGCCAGCAGTTCCCCCTCTGACGAGCAGTACTTC.